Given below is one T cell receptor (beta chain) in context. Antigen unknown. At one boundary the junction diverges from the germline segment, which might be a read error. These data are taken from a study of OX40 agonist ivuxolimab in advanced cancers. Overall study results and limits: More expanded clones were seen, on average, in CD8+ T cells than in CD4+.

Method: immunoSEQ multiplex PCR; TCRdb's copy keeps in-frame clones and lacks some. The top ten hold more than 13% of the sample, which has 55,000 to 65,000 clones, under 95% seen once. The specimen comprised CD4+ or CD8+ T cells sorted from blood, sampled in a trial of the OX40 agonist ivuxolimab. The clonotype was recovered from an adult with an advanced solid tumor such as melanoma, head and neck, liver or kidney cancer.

Written as DNA, the CDR3 is TGCAGCGTTGTATTACGAATTGGACCTGGGAACACCATATATTTT. Protein product: CSVVLRIGPGNTIYF. J is TRBJ1-3 and V is TRBV29-1; the D is unclear. Germline V gene sequence: CDR1 SQVTM, CDR2 ANQGSEA. CDR3 length: 15 residues.